The clone carrying this T cell receptor beta chain has more than one count but fewer than ten. The record originates from a study of T cells in Graves' hyperthyroidism and ophthalmopathy. The patients, who ranged from 18 to 65 in age, presented with newly diagnosed hyperthyroidism lasting under 2 months. The blood specimen was taken at initial hyperthyroidism diagnosis, before any ophthalmopathy symptoms. Trimming shortened V by 4 bases and J by 8 bases, and 25 bases separated the two germline ends. CDR3 size: 17 residues. Germline values: CDR1 SGHRS, CDR2 YFSETQ. TCR beta CDR3 regions were amplified from RNA. TCR CDR3 regions were first amplified by RT-PCR with HTBI primers. TCRdb processed the multiplex PCR reads anew with MiXCR; each CDR3 protein has one entry. The sample yields more than 350,000 distinct CDR3 sequences, about a sixth seen once.

V and J are TRBV5-1 and TRBJ2-1, with D possibly being TRBD1 (6 bases). Sequenced material: blood. This TCR came from a woman in her thirties with Graves' hyperthyroidism that later progressed to Graves' ophthalmopathy. CDR3 sequence reads: CASSRTQGSTSYYEQFF. CDR3 bases: TGCGCCAGCAGCAGAACACAGGGAAGTACCTCTTACTATGAGCAGTTCTTC.